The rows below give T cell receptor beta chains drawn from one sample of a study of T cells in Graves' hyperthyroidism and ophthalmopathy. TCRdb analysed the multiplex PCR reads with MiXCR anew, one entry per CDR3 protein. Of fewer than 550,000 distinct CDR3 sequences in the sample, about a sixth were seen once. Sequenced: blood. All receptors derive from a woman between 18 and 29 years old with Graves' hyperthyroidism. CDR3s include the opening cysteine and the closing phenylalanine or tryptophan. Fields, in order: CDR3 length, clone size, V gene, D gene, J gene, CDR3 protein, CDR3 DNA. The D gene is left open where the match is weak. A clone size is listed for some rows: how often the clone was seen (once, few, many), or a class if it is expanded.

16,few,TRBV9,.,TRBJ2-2,CASSVLTGGNTGELFF,TGTGCCAGCAGCGTTTTGACAGGCGGTAACACCGGGGAGCTGTTTTTT
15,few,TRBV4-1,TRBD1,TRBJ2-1,CASSQERFRGNEQFF,TGCGCCAGCAGCCAAGAGCGGTTCAGGGGGAATGAGCAGTTCTTC
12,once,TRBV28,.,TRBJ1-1,CASSFGFTEAFF,TGTGCCAGCAGTTTCGGGTTCACTGAAGCTTTCTTT
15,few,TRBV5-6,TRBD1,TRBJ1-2,CASSPGQGGGDGYTF,TGTGCCAGCAGCCCGGGACAGGGAGGAGGGGATGGCTACACCTTC
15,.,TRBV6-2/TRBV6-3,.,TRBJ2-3,CASEAGPSRTDTQYF,TGTGCCAGCGAAGCCGGCCCGTCCCGCACAGATACGCAGTATTTT
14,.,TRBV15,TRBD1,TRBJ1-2,CATSIGTGNYGYTF,TGTGCCACCAGCATCGGGACAGGGAACTATGGCTACACCTTC
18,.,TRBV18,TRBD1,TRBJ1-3,CASSPKGTPTGGRNTIYF,TGTGCCAGCTCACCAAAAGGGACCCCGACAGGGGGCCGGAACACCATATATTTT
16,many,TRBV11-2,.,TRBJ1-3,CASSWPTGLSGNTIYF,TGTGCCAGCAGCTGGCCTACAGGCCTCTCTGGAAACACCATATATTTT
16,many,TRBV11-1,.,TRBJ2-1,CASSDELRGNNNEQFF,TGTGCCAGCAGCGACGAGTTGCGCGGGAATAACAATGAGCAGTTCTTC
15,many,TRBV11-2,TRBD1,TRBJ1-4,CASSYGTGINEKLFF,TGTGCCAGCAGCTACGGGACAGGGATAAATGAAAAACTGTTTTTT
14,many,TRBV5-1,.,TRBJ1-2,CASSLATANYGYTF,TGCGCCAGCAGCTTGGCCACAGCTAACTATGGCTACACCTTC
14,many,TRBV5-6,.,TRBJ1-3,CASSLELTGNTIYF,TGTGCCAGCAGCTTAGAGCTTACTGGAAACACCATATATTTT
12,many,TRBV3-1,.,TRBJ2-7,CASSQGGTGQYF,TGTGCCAGCAGCCAAGGCGGGACGGGGCAGTACTTC
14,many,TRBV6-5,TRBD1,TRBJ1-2,CASSYEQGVSGYTF,TGTGCCAGCAGTTACGAACAGGGGGTTAGTGGCTACACCTTC
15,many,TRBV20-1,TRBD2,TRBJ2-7,CSARGTSGFSYEQYF,TGCAGTGCTAGAGGCACTAGCGGATTCTCCTACGAGCAGTACTTC
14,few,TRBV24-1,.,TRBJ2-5,CATSDPSGDETQYF,TGTGCCACCAGTGACCCCTCGGGGGACGAGACCCAGTACTTC
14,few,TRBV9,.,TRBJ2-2,CASNRQGPAGELFF,TGTGCCAGCAACCGCCAGGGACCCGCCGGGGAGCTGTTTTTT
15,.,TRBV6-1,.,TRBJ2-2,CASSEERGWTGELFF,TGTGCCAGCAGTGAGGAGAGGGGATGGACCGGGGAGCTGTTTTTT
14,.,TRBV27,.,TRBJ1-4,CASSPGGRIEKLFF,TGTGCCAGCAGTCCCGGAGGCCGAATTGAAAAACTGTTTTTT
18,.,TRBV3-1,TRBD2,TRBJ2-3,CASSQETSGRAVTDTQYF,TGTGCCAGCAGCCAGGAGACTAGCGGGAGGGCCGTCACAGATACGCAGTATTTT
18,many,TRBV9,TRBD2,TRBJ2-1,CASSVRVAGALGANEQFF,TGTGCCAGCAGCGTAAGAGTAGCGGGAGCATTGGGGGCCAATGAGCAGTTCTTC
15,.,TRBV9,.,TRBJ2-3,CASSVNGRDTDTQYF,TGTGCCAGCAGCGTAAACGGCAGGGATACAGATACGCAGTATTTT
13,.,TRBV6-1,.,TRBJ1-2,CASSAGKNYGYTF,TGTGCCAGCAGTGCTGGCAAGAACTATGGCTACACCTTC
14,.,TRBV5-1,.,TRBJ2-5,CASSLAQYQETQYF,TGCGCCAGCAGCTTGGCACAGTACCAAGAGACCCAGTACTTC
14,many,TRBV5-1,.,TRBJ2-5,CASSLAGPEETQYF,TGCGCCAGCAGCTTGGCTGGGCCCGAAGAGACCCAGTACTTC
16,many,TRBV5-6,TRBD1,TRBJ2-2,CASSFTDRGEAGELFF,TGTGCCAGCAGCTTTACAGACAGGGGTGAGGCCGGGGAGCTGTTTTTT
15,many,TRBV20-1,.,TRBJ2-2,CSASGAVRSTGELFF,TGCAGTGCTAGTGGGGCTGTTAGGAGCACCGGGGAGCTGTTTTTT
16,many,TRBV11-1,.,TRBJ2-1,CASSLGTGKDYNEQFF,TGTGCCAGCAGCTTAGGTACCGGGAAGGACTACAATGAGCAGTTCTTC
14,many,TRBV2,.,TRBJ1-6,CASSQDGNNSPLHF,TGTGCCAGCAGTCAGGACGGGAATAATTCACCCCTCCACTTT
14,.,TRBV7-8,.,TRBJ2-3,CASKVGVGTDTQYF,TGTGCCAGCAAAGTAGGAGTGGGCACAGATACGCAGTATTTT
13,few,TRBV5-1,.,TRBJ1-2,CASSKDSFYGYTF,TGCGCCAGCAGCAAGGACAGCTTCTATGGCTACACCTTC
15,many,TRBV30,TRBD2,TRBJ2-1,CAWSVLRTSLNEQFF,TGTGCCTGGAGTGTGTTGCGGACTAGCCTTAATGAGCAGTTCTTC
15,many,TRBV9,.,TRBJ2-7,CASSVDATGFFEQYF,TGTGCCAGCAGCGTAGATGCGACAGGCTTCTTCGAGCAGTACTTC
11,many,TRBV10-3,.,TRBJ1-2,CAIRRDDGYTF,TGTGCCATCAGGAGGGACGATGGCTACACCTTC
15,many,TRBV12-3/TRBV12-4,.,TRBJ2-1,CASSHPGTRYNEQFF,TGTGCCAGCAGTCACCCCGGGACGCGGTACAATGAGCAGTTCTTC
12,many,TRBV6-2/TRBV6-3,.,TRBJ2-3,CASSYSPDTQYF,TGTGCCAGCAGTTACTCACCAGATACGCAGTATTTT
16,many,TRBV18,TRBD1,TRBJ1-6,CASSPAVTGAGSPLHF,TGTGCCAGCTCACCCGCCGTGACAGGGGCAGGTTCACCCCTCCACTTT
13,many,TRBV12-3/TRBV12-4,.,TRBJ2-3,CASSPRSGDTQYF,TGTGCCAGCAGTCCCCGTTCGGGGGATACGCAGTATTTT
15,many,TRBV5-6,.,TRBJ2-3,CASSLETASTDTQYF,TGTGCCAGCAGCTTGGAGACAGCGAGCACAGATACGCAGTATTTT